This TCR beta chain appears in the sequencing data of a study of Tregs in tolerant kidney transplant recipients. Study findings and constraints: This study did not directly address biological reproducibility. Validation in larger populations is needed because few patients were studied. For some patients, primers changed over time, blocking nucleotide-level comparison.

Repertoires were generated with immunoSEQ multiplex PCR, while TCRdb's copy carries only in-frame clones and drops some. The data hold nearly 50,000 clones, with more than 70% observed a single time. Mixed chimerism was transient after nonmyeloablative marrow transplants from related graft donors. Unstimulated Tregs (CD4+CD25+CD127-) and CD4+CD25- non-Tregs were sorted from PBMCs. About this clone: The antigen remains unidentified.

The CDR3 has 15 residues. Germline assignment: CDR1 SGHVS and CDR2 FNYEAQ. J was trimmed by 5 bases and V by 1 base; bases with no gene match: 3. The sequence came from a human patient who received a combined kidney and bone marrow transplant. Part of the T cell pool may stem from the graft donor. The specimen comprised CD8+ T cells from blood (PBMCs), sampled 12 months after the transplant. V gene TRBV7-6 combines with J gene TRBJ2-7; 12 positions match TRBD1. CDR3 nucleotides: TGTGCCAGCAGCTTAGAGGGACAGGGGGCCCACGAGCAGTACTTC. As protein: CASSLEGQGAHEQYF.